This T cell receptor beta chain was recorded in a study of cytomegalovirus exposure and HLA in healthy donors. CDR3 length equals 17 residues. After removal of 5 bases from V and 0 bases from J, the junction contained 9 bases not matched to a gene. Germline lookup yields CDR1 SGHVS and CDR2 FNYEAQ. PCR used 60 Vbeta primers and 13 Jbeta primers. Sequenced by immunoSEQ multiplex PCR; TCRdb stores in-frame clones only, minus some. This table has about 190,000 clones, 70% to 90% appearing once. Sequencing input: PBMCs. V and J are TRBV7-6 and TRBJ2-7; 11 nucleotides match TRBD2. This sequence originates from a woman between 25 and 40 years old in good health and CMV-seronegative. This chain's CDR3 is CASSAGTSGGGSYEQYF. The DNA for the CDR3 is TGTGCCAGCAGCGCCGGGACTAGCGGAGGGGGCTCCTACGAGCAGTACTTC. Complete variable domain (other parts from reference TRBV7-6 and TRBJ2-7): GAGVSQSPRYKVTKRGQDVALRCDPISGHVSLYWYRQALGQGPEFLTYFNYEAQQDKSGLPNDRFSAERPEGSISTLTIQRTEQRDSAMYRCASSAGTSGGGSYEQYFGPGTRLTVT.